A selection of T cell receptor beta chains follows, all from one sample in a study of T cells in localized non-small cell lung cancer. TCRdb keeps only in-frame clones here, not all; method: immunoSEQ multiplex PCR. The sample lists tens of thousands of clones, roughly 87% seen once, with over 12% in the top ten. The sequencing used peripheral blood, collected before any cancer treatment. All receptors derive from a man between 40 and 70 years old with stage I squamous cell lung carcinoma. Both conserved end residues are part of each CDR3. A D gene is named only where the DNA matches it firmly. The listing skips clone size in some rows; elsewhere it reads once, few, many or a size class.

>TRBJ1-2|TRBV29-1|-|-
TGCAGCGTTGAAGATCGGACAGACACCTTGGTCTATGGCTACACCTTC
CSVEDRTDTLVYGYTF
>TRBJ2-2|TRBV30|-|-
TGTGCCTGGAGGACAGAGAACACCGGGGAGCTGTTTTTT
CAWRTENTGELFF
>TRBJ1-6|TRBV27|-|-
TGTGCCAGCAGTTTATCACCGGGACTGGGCAATTCACCCCTCCACTTT
CASSLSPGLGNSPLHF
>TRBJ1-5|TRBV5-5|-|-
TGTGCCAGCAGCTTCGGACAGAACAATCAGCCCCAGCATTTT
CASSFGQNNQPQHF
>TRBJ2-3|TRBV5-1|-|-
TGCGCCAGCAGCTTGGAGGGGCTGGCGGGCACAGATACGCAGTATTTT
CASSLEGLAGTDTQYF
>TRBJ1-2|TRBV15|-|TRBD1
TGTGCCACCAGCAGAGGTGCCGGGACAGGGGCATCTAACTATGGCTACACCTTC
CATSRGAGTGASNYGYTF
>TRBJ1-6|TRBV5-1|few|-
TGCGCCAGCAGCTTTGAGGGTTTTTGGAAATCACCCCTCCACTTT
CASSFEGFWKSPLHF
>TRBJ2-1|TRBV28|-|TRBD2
TGTGCCAGCAGTTTATTCGGGACTAGCGGGGGGGCCACCTACAATGAGCAGTTCTTC
CASSLFGTSGGATYNEQFF
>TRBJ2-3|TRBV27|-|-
TGTGCCAGCAGGACCCGCTGGGCAGATACGCAGTATTTT
CASRTRWADTQYF
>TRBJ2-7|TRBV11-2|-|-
TGTGCCAGCAGCTTAGTTCCACAGCCCTACGAGCAGTACTTC
CASSLVPQPYEQYF
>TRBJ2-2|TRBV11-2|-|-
TGTGCCAGCAGCCGGATCGGGGAGCTGTTTTTT
CASSRIGELFF
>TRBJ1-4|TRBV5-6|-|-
TGTGCCAGCAGCACGCGTCAGGGATTAACTAATGAAAAACTGTTTTTT
CASSTRQGLTNEKLFF
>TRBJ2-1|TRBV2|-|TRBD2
TGTGGAAGCGGGGCAACTATAAACAATGAGCAGTTCTTC
CGSGATINNEQFF
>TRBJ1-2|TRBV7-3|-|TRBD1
TGTGCCAGCAGCCCCTCAGGACAGGGAGAGGGCTACACCTTC
CASSPSGQGEGYTF
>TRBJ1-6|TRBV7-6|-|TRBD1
TGTGCCAGCAATGCACAGGGGAATTCACCCCTCCACTTT
CASNAQGNSPLHF
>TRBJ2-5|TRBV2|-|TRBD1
TGTGCCAGCAGGGGACAGTTCCAAGAGACCCAGTACTTC
CASRGQFQETQYF
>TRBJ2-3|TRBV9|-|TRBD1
TGTGCCAGCAGCGTATCTTGGGACAGAAGCACAGATACGCAGTATTTT
CASSVSWDRSTDTQYF
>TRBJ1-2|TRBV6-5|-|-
TGTGCCAGCAGGGAGGGGATTTCAGGCTACACCTTC
CASREGISGYTF
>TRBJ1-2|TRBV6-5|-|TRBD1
TGTGCCAGCAGGGACAGGGGAGGCTACACCTTC
CASRDRGGYTF
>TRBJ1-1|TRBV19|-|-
TGTGCCAGTAACCCGGGAGCATTGAACACTGAAGCTTTCTTT
CASNPGALNTEAFF
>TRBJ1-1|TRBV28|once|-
TGTGCCAGCAGTACGACAGGCAGGGAAGATACTGAAGCTTTCTTT
CASSTTGREDTEAFF
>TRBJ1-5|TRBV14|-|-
TGTGCCAGCAGCCTATATAGCAATCAGCCCCAGCATTTT
CASSLYSNQPQHF
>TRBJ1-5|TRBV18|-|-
TGTGCCAGCTCGGACTCACAGGGAGATCAGCCCCAGCATTTT
CASSDSQGDQPQHF
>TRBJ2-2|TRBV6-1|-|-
TGTGCCAGCAGTGAAGAGGGGTGGGGTCGATCGACCGGGGAGCTGTTTTTT
CASSEEGWGRSTGELFF
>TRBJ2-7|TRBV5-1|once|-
TGCGCCAGCAGCCAGTTCGCTGGGGGGACCTACGAGCAGTACTTC
CASSQFAGGTYEQYF
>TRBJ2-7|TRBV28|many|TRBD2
TGTGCCAGCAGTTCCCAGGGGGGACTAGCGCCCTACGAGCAGTACTTC
CASSSQGGLAPYEQYF
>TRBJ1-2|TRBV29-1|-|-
TGCAGCGTTGAAGTAGGAAACTATGGCTACACCTTC
CSVEVGNYGYTF
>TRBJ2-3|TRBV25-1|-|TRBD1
TGTGCCAGCGCTCTCCGAGACAGGGGCACTTTTAGCACAGATACGCAGTATTTT
CASALRDRGTFSTDTQYF
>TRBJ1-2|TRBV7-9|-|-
TGTGCCAGCAACATAACTAACTATGGCTACACCTTC
CASNITNYGYTF
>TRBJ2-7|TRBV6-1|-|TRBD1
TGTGCCAGCAGCCAAGACAGGGAGAAAACCTACGAGCAGTACTTC
CASSQDREKTYEQYF
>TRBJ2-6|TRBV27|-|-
TGTGCCAGCAGGCGAGGTTCCAGCTCTGGGGCCAACGTCCTGACTTTC
CASRRGSSSGANVLTF
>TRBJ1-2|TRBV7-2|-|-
TGTGCCAGCAGCTTAGAAGGCCGTGGGGGTGGCTACACCTTC
CASSLEGRGGGYTF
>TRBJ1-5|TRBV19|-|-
TGTGCCAGTACACAGGGACCCACGAACAATCAGCCCCAGCATTTT
CASTQGPTNNQPQHF
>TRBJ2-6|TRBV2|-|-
TGTGCCAGCAGTGGCCGGGGAGTTTCTGGGGCCAACGTCCTGACTTTC
CASSGRGVSGANVLTF
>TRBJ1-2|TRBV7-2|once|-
TGTGCCAGCAGCTTAGCCCCTGCACCTGGCTACACCTTC
CASSLAPAPGYTF
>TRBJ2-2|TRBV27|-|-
TGTGCCAGCAGTCCCCTAGGACAGTACACCGGGGAGCTGTTTTTT
CASSPLGQYTGELFF
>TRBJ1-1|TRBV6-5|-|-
TGTGCCAGCAGTTACCAGACAGTCCGAATGAACACTGAAGCTTTCTTT
CASSYQTVRMNTEAFF
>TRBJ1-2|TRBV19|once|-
TGTGCCAGTAGTATCATCGGTGACTCCACTAATGGCTACACCTTC
CASSIIGDSTNGYTF
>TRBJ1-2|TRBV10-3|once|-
TGTGCCATCACCTTCCGCGACAGCCCTGGGGGCTACACCTTC
CAITFRDSPGGYTF
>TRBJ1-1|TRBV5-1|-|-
TGCGCCAGCAGCGTCAGGCTGAACACTGAAGCTTTCTTT
CASSVRLNTEAFF
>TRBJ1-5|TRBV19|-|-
TGTGCCAGTAGTGTGGGATTTCAGCCCCAGCATTTT
CASSVGFQPQHF
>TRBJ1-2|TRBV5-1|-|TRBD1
TGCGCCAGCAGCTCGGGACAGGGGGGCGGCTACACCTTC
CASSSGQGGGYTF
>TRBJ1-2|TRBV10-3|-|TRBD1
TGTGCCATCAGTGACAGGGGGCACTATGGCTACACCTTC
CAISDRGHYGYTF
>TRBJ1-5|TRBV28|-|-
TGTGCCAGCAGTTTCTCAACGCGTGGTAACCAGCCCCAGCATTTT
CASSFSTRGNQPQHF
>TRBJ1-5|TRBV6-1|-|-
TGTGCCAGCAGTGGGGGAGGTAGCAATCAGCCCCAGCATTTT
CASSGGGSNQPQHF
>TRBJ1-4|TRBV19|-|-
TGTGCCAGTAGTATAGCGGAGGAAAAACTGTTTTTT
CASSIAEEKLFF